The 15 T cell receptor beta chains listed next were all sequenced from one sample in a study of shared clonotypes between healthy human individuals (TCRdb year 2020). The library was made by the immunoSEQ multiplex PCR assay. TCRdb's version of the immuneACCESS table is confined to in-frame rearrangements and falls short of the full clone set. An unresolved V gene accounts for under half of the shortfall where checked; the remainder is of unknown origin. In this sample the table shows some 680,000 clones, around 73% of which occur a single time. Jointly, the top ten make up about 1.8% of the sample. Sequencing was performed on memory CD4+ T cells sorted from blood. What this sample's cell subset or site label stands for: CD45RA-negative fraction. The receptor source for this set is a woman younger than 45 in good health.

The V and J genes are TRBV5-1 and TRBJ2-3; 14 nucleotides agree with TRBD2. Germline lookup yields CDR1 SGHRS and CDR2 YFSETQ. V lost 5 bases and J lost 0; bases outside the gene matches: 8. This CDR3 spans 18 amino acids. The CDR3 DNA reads TGCGCCAGCAGTACGGGACTAGCGGGAGATCTCAGCACAGATACGCAGTATTTT. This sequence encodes CASSTGLAGDLSTDTQYF. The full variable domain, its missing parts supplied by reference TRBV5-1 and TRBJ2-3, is KAGVTQTPRYLIKTRGQQVTLSCSPISGHRSVSWYQQTPGQGLQFLFEYFSETQRNKGNFPGRFSGRQFSNSRSEMNVSTLELGDSALYLCASSTGLAGDLSTDTQYFGPGTRLTVL.

The CDR3 sequence: CASSLGPQSTNEKLFF. DNA for the CDR3: TGCGCCAGCAGCTTGGGGCCACAGTCAACTAATGAAAAACTGTTTTTT. V usage is TRBV5-1 and J usage is TRBJ1-4; D remains unclear. CDR3 length: 16 amino acids. The V end was cut by 0 bases, the J end by 0 bases, with 9 bases between. Germline CDR1 and CDR2: SGHRS and YFSETQ.

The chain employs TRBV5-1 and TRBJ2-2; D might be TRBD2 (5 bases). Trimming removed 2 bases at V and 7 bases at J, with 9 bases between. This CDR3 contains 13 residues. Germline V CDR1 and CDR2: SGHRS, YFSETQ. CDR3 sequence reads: CASSFGNHGELFF. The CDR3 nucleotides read TGCGCCAGCAGCTTCGGGAATCACGGGGAGCTGTTTTTT. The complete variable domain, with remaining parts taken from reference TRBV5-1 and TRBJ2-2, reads KAGVTQTPRYLIKTRGQQVTLSCSPISGHRSVSWYQQTPGQGLQFLFEYFSETQRNKGNFPGRFSGRQFSNSRSEMNVSTLELGDSALYLCASSFGNHGELFFGEGSRLTVL.

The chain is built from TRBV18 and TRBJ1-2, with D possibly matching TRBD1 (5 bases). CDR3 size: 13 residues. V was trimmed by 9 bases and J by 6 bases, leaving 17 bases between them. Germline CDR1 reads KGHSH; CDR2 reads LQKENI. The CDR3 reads CASNPGILDGYTF. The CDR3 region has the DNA TGTGCCAGTAATCCAGGGATTCTTGATGGCTACACCTTC.

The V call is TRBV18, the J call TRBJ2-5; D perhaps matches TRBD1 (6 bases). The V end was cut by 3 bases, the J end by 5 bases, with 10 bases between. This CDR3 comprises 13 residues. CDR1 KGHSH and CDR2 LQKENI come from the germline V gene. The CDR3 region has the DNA TGTGCCAGCTCACCGGGGGCAGATGAGACCCAGTACTTC. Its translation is CASSPGADETQYF.

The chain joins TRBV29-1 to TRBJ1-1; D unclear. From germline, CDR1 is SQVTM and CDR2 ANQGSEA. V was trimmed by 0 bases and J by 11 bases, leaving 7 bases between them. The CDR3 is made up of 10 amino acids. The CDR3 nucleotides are TGCAGCGTTGAAGATCATGGGGCTTTCTTT. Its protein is CSVEDHGAFF.

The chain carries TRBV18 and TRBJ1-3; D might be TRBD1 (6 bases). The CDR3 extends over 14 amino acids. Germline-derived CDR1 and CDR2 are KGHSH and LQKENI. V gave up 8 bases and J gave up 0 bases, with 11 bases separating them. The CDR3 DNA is TGTGCCAGCCGGGGGGCCGTCTCTGGAAACACCATATATTTT. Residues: CASRGAVSGNTIYF.

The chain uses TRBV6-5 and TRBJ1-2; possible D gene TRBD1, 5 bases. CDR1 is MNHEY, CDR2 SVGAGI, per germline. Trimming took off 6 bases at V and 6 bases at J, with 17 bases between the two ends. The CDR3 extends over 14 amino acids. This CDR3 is CASRRPGATHGYTF. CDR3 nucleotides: TGTGCCAGCAGACGCCCCGGGGCCACGCATGGCTACACCTTC.

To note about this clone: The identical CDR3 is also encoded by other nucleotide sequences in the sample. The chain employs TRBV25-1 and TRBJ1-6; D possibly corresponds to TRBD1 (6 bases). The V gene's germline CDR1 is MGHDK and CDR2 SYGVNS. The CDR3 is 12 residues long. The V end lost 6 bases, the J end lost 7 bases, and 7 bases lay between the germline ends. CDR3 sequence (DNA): TGTGCCAGCAGAGGACAGAATTCACCCCTCCACTTT. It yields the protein CASRGQNSPLHF.

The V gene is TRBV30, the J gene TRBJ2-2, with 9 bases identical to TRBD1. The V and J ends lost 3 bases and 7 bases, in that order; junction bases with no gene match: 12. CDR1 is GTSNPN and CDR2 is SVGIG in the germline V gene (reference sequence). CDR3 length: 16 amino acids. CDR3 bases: TGTGCCTGGAGAACAGGACAGGGGTCTTTTTTCGGGGAGCTGTTTTTT. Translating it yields CAWRTGQGSFFGELFF.

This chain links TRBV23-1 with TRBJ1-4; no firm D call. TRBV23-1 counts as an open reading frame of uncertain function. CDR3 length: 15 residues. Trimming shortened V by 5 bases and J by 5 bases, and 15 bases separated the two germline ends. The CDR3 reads CASSAKKGRNEKLFF. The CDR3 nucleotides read TGCGCCAGCAGTGCCAAAAAGGGTCGGAATGAAAAACTGTTTTTT.

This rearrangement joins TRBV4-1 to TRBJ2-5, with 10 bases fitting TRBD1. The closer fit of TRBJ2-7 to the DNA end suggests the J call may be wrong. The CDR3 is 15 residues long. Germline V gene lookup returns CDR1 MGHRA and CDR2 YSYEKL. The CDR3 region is CASSQVPGQGNEQYF. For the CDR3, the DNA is TGCGCCAGCAGCCAAGTACCGGGACAGGGGAACGAGCAGTACTTC.

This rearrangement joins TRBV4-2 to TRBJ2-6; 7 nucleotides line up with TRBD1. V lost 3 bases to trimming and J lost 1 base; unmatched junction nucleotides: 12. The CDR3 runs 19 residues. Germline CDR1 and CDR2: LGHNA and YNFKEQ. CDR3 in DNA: TGTGCCAGCAGCCAGAGAGGTACGGGGACAGCATCTGGGGCCAACGTCCTGACTTTC. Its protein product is CASSQRGTGTASGANVLTF.

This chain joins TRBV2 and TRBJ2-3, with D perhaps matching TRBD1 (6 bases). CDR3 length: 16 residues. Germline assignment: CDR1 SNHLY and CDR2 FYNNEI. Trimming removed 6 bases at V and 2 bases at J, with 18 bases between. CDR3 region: CASSLSGQTVTDTQYF. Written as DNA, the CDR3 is TGTGCCAGCAGCCTCTCTGGACAGACCGTCACAGATACGCAGTATTTT.

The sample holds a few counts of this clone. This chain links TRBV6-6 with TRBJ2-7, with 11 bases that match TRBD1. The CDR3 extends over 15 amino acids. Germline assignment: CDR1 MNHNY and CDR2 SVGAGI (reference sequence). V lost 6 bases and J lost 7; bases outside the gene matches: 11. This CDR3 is CASSQRTGGQMEQYF. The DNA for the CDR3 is TGTGCCAGCAGCCAGAGGACAGGGGGCCAGATGGAGCAGTACTTC.